Listed here are 4 T cell receptor beta chains from one sample, sequenced in a study of OX40 agonist ivuxolimab in advanced cancers. TCRdb's copy holds only in-frame clones and misses some; the assay was immunoSEQ multiplex PCR. The sample lists about 46,000 clones, about 91% occurring once. The specimen comprised CD4+ or CD8+ T cells sorted from blood, sampled in a trial of the OX40 agonist ivuxolimab. The receptors come from an adult with an advanced solid tumor such as melanoma, head and neck, liver or kidney cancer.

This sequence joins TRBV13 and TRBJ2-1; 10 bases agree with TRBD2. Germline V gives CDR1 PRHDT, CDR2 FYEKMQ (reference sequence). The CDR3 has 17 residues. The V segment lost 0 bases and the J segment 8 bases; nucleotides outside the gene matches: 10. The DNA of the CDR3 is TGTGCCAGCAGCTTAGGTCCGCGAATAGCGGGAGGCGATGAGCAGTTCTTC. Its translation is CASSLGPRIAGGDEQFF.

This chain links TRBV10-1 with TRBJ2-2; TRBD2 agrees at 9 bases. Germline loops: CDR1 WNHNN, CDR2 SYGVQD (reference sequence). The CDR3 loop spans 17 amino acids. Trimming took 3 bases from V and 1 from J; bases not matched to a gene: 6. Here the CDR3 reads CASSDLAGVRNTGELFF. DNA for the CDR3: TGCGCCAGCAGTGACTTAGCGGGGGTTAGGAACACCGGGGAGCTGTTTTTT.

The genes are TRBV27 and TRBJ2-1; 16 nucleotides match TRBD2. From germline, CDR1 is MNHEY and CDR2 SMNVEV (reference sequence). The CDR3 has 17 amino acids. The J segment lost 2 bases and the V segment lost 5 bases, leaving 3 bases of the junction unmatched. The CDR3 reads CASSGTSGGGPYNEQFF. The CDR3 coding sequence is TGTGCCAGCAGTGGGACTAGCGGGGGGGGCCCCTACAATGAGCAGTTCTTC.

J is TRBJ1-4 and V is TRBV5-4, with 9 positions matching TRBD1. The germline V gene has CDR1 SGHNT and CDR2 YYREEE (reference sequence). Unmatched junction bases numbered 6, after V lost 4 bases and J lost 8 bases. The CDR3 totals 14 residues. The DNA of the CDR3 is TGTGCCAGCAGCGGGGGACAGGGAAACGAAAAACTGTTTTTT. Protein sequence: CASSGGQGNEKLFF. Complete variable domain (other parts from reference TRBV5-4 and TRBJ1-4): ETGVTQSPTHLIKTRGQQVTLRCSSQSGHNTVSWYQQALGQGPQFIFQYYREEENGRGNFPPRFSGLQFPNYSSELNVNALELDDSALYLCASSGGQGNEKLFFGSGTQLSVL.